These 25 T cell receptor beta chains came from one sample sequenced in a study of monozygotic twins with inflammatory bowel disease. Reanalyzing the 5' RACE reads, TCRdb keeps one entry per CDR3 protein, without DNA. This repertoire includes around 380,000 distinct CDR3 sequences. Sequencing was carried out using blood. These receptors all stem from a human donor with ulcerative colitis or Crohn's disease, or a healthy co-twin of an affected twin (not recorded which).

V is TRBV27 and J is TRBJ2-1; TCRdb reports TRBD2, a call that lacks DNA to check it against. Germline-derived CDR1 and CDR2 are MNHEY and SMNVEV (reference sequence). The CDR3 is 17 residues long. Here the CDR3 reads CASSSLGLAGVGNEQFF.

The rearrangement joins TRBV3-1 to TRBJ2-7; TCRdb's D call, TRBD1, is unchecked because there is no DNA. The germline V gene has CDR1 LGHDT and CDR2 YNNKEL (reference sequence). There are 13 residues in the CDR3. The CDR3 reads CASSQQGTSEQYF.

This chain connects TRBV7-9 to TRBJ2-7; TCRdb gives TRBD2 as the D gene, but with no DNA this cannot be confirmed. This CDR3 contains 16 residues. Germline loops: CDR1 SEHNR, CDR2 FQNEAQ (reference sequence). The CDR3 protein is CASSLYTLVLAGEQYF. Full variable domain (remainder filled in from reference TRBV7-9 and TRBJ2-7): DTGVSQNPRHKITKRGQNVTFRCDPISEHNRLYWYRQTLGQGPEFLTYFQNEAQLEKSRLLSDRFSAERPKGSFSTLEIQRTEQGDSAMYLCASSLYTLVLAGEQYFGPGTRLTVT.

The chain carries TRBV6-2 or TRBV6-3 and TRBJ1-2. The CDR3 loop spans 13 amino acids. Germline values: CDR1 MNHEY, CDR2 SVGEGT. This chain's CDR3 is CASRLDGNYGYTF.

This chain links TRBV6-1 with TRBJ2-1; there is no DNA to check the TCRdb D call of TRBD2. The CDR3 is 14 amino acids. CDR1 and CDR2 (germline): MNHNS, SASEGT. The CDR3 sequence is CASTLTSGSNEQFF.

The J gene is TRBJ2-7, the V gene TRBV6-5. Germline V lookup: CDR1 MNHEY, CDR2 SVGAGI. This CDR3 has 14 residues. The CDR3 reads CASSYVEGSGEQYF.

The CDR3 loop reads CAWTSGLNSPLHF. The rearrangement uses TRBV30 and TRBJ1-6; TCRdb's assignment of TRBD1 cannot be checked, as there is no DNA. The CDR3 sequence is 13 residues long. Germline lookup yields CDR1 GTSNPN and CDR2 SVGIG (reference sequence).

CDR3 residues: CASSPVLAKNIQYF. The V gene is TRBV7-9, the J gene TRBJ2-4. The CDR3 loop spans 14 amino acids. The germline gives CDR1 SEHNR, CDR2 FQNEAQ (reference sequence).

The chain recombines TRBV5-1 with TRBJ2-5; TCRdb gives TRBD1 as the D gene, but with no DNA this cannot be confirmed. The CDR3 length is 14 residues. Germline V gene sequence: CDR1 SGHRS, CDR2 YFSETQ. The CDR3 loop is CASSTGVLQETQYF.

This chain connects TRBV6-5 to TRBJ1-6; with no DNA, the TCRdb D assignment of TRBD1 cannot be verified. CDR3 size: 17 residues. Per germline, CDR1 MNHEY and CDR2 SVGAGI. The CDR3 sequence: CASSSQGQSSYNSPLHF.

V usage is TRBV12-3 or TRBV12-4 and J usage is TRBJ1-4. This CDR3 has 15 amino acids. The CDR3 here is CASSLAGGGLRKLFF.

This rearrangement joins TRBV7-9 to TRBJ1-1; absent DNA, TCRdb's TRBD1 call cannot be checked. The CDR3 totals 15 residues. Germline V gene sequence: CDR1 SEHNR, CDR2 FQNEAQ (reference sequence). The CDR3 sequence: CASSSDSRHYTEAFF.

The rearrangement links TRBV6-2 or TRBV6-3 to TRBJ2-2; TCRdb returns TRBD2, unconfirmable since there is no DNA. This CDR3 has 14 amino acids. Germline CDR1 is MNHEY and CDR2 is SVGEGT. The CDR3 loop reads CASVRLANTGELFF.

The chain links TRBV5-4 to TRBJ2-2; lacking DNA, the TRBD1 call made by TCRdb goes unchecked. The CDR3 runs to 14 residues. CDR1 is SGHNT, CDR2 YYREEE, per germline (reference sequence). The CDR3 loop reads CASTRDGYTGELFF.

The chain joins TRBV29-1 to TRBJ2-3; the TCRdb call, TRBD1, lacks DNA for checking. Per the germline V gene, CDR1 is SQVTM and CDR2 is ANQGSEA. The length of the CDR3 is 13 residues. The CDR3 region is CSVAWTGRDTQYF.

CDR3: CSASPAGTSSSGNTIYF. The chain has TRBV20-1 and TRBJ1-3. The CDR3 covers 17 residues. Germline CDR1 and CDR2: DFQATT and SNEGSKA (reference sequence).

The chain is built from TRBV18 and TRBJ2-1; TCRdb indicates TRBD2, and absent DNA this call remains unverified. This CDR3 has 18 residues. The germline gives CDR1 KGHSH, CDR2 LQKENI. The CDR3 is CASFRGATSGGPINEQFF.

The chain recombines TRBV11-3 with TRBJ2-3; the TCRdb call, TRBD2, lacks DNA for checking. CDR1 and CDR2 from the germline V gene are SGHNT and YENEEA. The CDR3 contains 15 residues. This chain's CDR3 is CASPPSGPSTDTQYF.

This chain links TRBV3-1 with TRBJ2-1; checking the TCRdb D call of TRBD2 is not possible without DNA. CDR1 and CDR2 (germline): LGHDT, YNNKEL (reference sequence). The CDR3 consists of 16 residues. CDR3 in amino acids: CASSPSGTSNYNEQFF.

V is TRBV20-1 and J is TRBJ2-5; the D gene TCRdb calls, TRBD2, cannot be checked with no DNA. Per the germline V gene, CDR1 is DFQATT and CDR2 is SNEGSKA (reference sequence). CDR3 size: 16 residues. The CDR3 loop is CSARVGLAGGQESQYF.

The chain is built from TRBV7-2 and TRBJ2-3; with no DNA, the TCRdb D assignment of TRBD1 cannot be verified. CDR1 is SGHTA, CDR2 FQGNSA, per germline. The CDR3 spans 17 residues. The CDR3 reads CASSLSVAGVNTDTQYF.

This chain connects TRBV4-1 to TRBJ2-3; TCRdb's D gene call, TRBD2, goes unchecked for lack of DNA. The CDR3 has 15 amino acids. Germline CDR1 MGHRA, CDR2 YSYEKL. The CDR3 region is CASSQGLALGDTQYF.

The gene calls are TRBV10-3 and TRBJ2-4. The CDR3 contains 15 residues. Germline-derived CDR1 and CDR2 are ENHRY and SYGVKD. CDR3 amino acids: CAISESRVAKNIQYF.

This chain connects TRBV5-1 to TRBJ2-5; the D call of TRBD1 rests on TCRdb alone, since no DNA is present to check it. The CDR3 runs to 14 residues. The V gene's germline CDR1 is SGHRS and CDR2 YFSETQ. The CDR3 sequence: CASSTGTPQETQYF. Using reference TRBV5-1 and TRBJ2-5 for the parts outside the CDR3, the full variable domain is KAGVTQTPRYLIKTRGQQVTLSCSPISGHRSVSWYQQTPGQGLQFLFEYFSETQRNKGNFPGRFSGRQFSNSRSEMNVSTLELGDSALYLCASSTGTPQETQYFGPGTRLLVL.

The rearrangement uses TRBV3-1 and TRBJ2-1. CDR3 size: 12 residues. From germline, CDR1 is LGHDT and CDR2 YNNKEL (reference sequence). This CDR3 is CASSQGLNEQFF.